Presented here are 6 T cell receptor beta chains from one specimen sequenced in a study of HIV-infected patients and healthy controls. No cell fractionation was done, so the repertoire covers all unsorted peripheral blood T cells. cDNA was made from roughly 500 ng RNA using alpha and beta constant primers. Separate chain-specific third strand synthesis with multiplexing indices produced the alpha and beta libraries. TCRdb analysed the 5' RACE reads with MiXCR anew, one entry per CDR3 protein. The table lists approximately 11,000 distinct CDR3 sequences, about 10% of them singletons. The sample here was blood, taken before antiretroviral therapy. All receptors come from an adult with HIV infection.

This clonotype occurred many times. CDR3 protein: CASSLLVGGSTDTQYF. DNA for the CDR3: TGTGCCAGCAGCTTATTGGTTGGGGGTAGCACAGATACGCAGTATTTT. The chain has TRBV7-6 and TRBJ2-3; possibly TRBD1 or TRBD2 for D (5 bases each). The CDR3 runs 16 residues. In germline, CDR1 is SGHVS, CDR2 FNYEAQ. The V end was cut by 2 bases, the J end by 0 bases, with 12 bases between.

This clonotype occurred many times. The genes are TRBV3-1 and TRBJ1-3, with 8 nucleotides matching TRBD1. This CDR3 has 15 amino acids. Germline lookup yields CDR1 LGHDT and CDR2 YNNKEL (reference sequence). With V trimmed by 4 bases and J by 4 bases, 6 bases remained unmatched. CDR3 loop: CASSRDRSTGNTIYF. CDR3 bases: TGTGCCAGCAGCCGGGACAGGTCGACGGGAAACACCATATATTTT.

At least ten counts were recorded for this clonotype. The chain couples TRBV4-3 to TRBJ2-5, with D perhaps matching TRBD1 (5 bases). The V and J ends lost 0 bases and 3 bases respectively, with 23 bases between them. Germline CDR1 reads LGHNA; CDR2 reads YSLEER. The CDR3 is 19 residues long. The CDR3 coding sequence is TGCGCCAGCAGCCAAGATCCAGGTCATGGGGTAGGCAGGGAAGAGACCCAGTACTTC. This sequence encodes CASSQDPGHGVGREETQYF.

In this sample, this clonotype turned up once. This chain uses TRBV4-1 with TRBJ1-6; D is uncertain. CDR1 and CDR2 from the germline V gene are MGHRA and YSYEKL. The CDR3 contains 16 residues. Trimming left V 0 bases short and J 9 bases short, with 15 bases between. The CDR3 coding sequence is TGCGCCAGCAGCCAAGATGCAAGAACCCCGAGTTCACCCCTCCACTTT. Encoded protein: CASSQDARTPSSPLHF.

V gene TRBV7-2 combines with J gene TRBJ2-5; D ambiguous. This CDR3 region has 11 residues. With 7 bases removed from V and 5 bases from J, the gap between germline ends came to 8 bases. Germline-derived CDR1 and CDR2 are SGHTA and FQGNSA. The CDR3: CASKISETQYF. CDR3 bases: TGTGCCAGCAAGATCTCGGAGACCCAGTACTTC.

There are many counts of this clonotype. CDR3 sequence reads: CASSQTRGAGNEQFF. The CDR3 bases are TGTGCCAGCAGCCAGACACGGGGGGCCGGGAATGAGCAGTTCTTC. V and J are TRBV3-1 and TRBJ2-1; D is perhaps TRBD2 (7 bases). The V end was cut by 3 bases, the J end by 7 bases, with 16 bases between. Germline CDR1 and CDR2: LGHDT and YNNKEL (reference sequence). The CDR3 runs to 15 residues.